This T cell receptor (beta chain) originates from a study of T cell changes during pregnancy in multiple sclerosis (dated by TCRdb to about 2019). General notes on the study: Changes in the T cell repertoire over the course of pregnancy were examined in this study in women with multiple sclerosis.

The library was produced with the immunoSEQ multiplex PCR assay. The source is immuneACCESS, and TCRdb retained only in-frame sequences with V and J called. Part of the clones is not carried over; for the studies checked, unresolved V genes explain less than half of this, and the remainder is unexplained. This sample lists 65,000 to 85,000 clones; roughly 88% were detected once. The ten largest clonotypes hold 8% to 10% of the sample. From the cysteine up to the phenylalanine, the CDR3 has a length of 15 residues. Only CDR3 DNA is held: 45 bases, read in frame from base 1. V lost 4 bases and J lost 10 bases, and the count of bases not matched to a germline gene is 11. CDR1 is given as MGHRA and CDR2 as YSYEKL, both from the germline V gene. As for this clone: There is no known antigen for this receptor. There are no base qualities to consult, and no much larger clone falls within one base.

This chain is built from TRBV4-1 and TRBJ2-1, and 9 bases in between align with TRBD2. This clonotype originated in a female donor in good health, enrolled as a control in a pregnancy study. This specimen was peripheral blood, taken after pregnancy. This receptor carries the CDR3 CASSPMELAGREQFF. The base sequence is TGCGCCAGCAGCCCCATGGAGCTAGCGGGAAGGGAGCAGTTCTTC.